This T cell receptor (beta chain) originates from a study of T-cell reconstitution after alpha-beta-depleted transplantation in children. General study results and limits: Once a year had passed after transplant, T-cell counts and diversity came mostly from newly produced T cells. The study traced high day-60 TCRbeta diversity in some patients to surviving recipient T cells and thymic progenitors. As was reported, about two months after transplant, alpha-beta T cells came from several hundred expanded graft clones.

Unique molecular identifiers were built into the TCRbeta library. TCRdb used MiXCR to reprocess the PCR reads, holding one entry per CDR3 protein. The profile shows 40,000 to 55,000 distinct CDR3 sequences, around a tenth of them singletons. This clonotype was observed at least ten times. No antigen is known for it. Trimming left V 3 bases short and J 11 bases short, with 11 bases between. The CDR3 is made up of 11 amino acids. Germline CDR1 is DFQATT and CDR2 is SNEGSKA (reference sequence). This sequence originates from a male patient between 2 and 9 years old who had a stem cell transplant for chronic granulomatous disease, so the T cells may come from the graft donor. Sample: PBMCs, mostly from graft donor cells, taken 60 days after TCRalphabeta/CD19-depleted stem cell transplant. The rearrangement links TRBV20-1 to TRBJ2-1, with D tentatively TRBD2 (5 bases). As DNA, the CDR3 is TGCAGTGCTAGTTTGTCGGGAAAGCAGTTCTTC. This codes for CSASLSGKQFF.